Here is one T cell receptor (beta chain) with its context. This sample was taken from a study of blood T cell repertoires in COVID-19. In terms of age and location, participants ranged from roughly 18 to 100 years and lived in 24 US areas. Someone with COVID-19 had been met by exposed participants within 2 weeks before study entry. Profiling relied on immunoSEQ multiplex PCR, and the TCRdb table lists in-frame clones only, not all of them. Among about 280,000 clones listed, 80% to 85% were seen once. This CDR3 comprises 13 residues. The V end lost 5 bases, the J end lost 7 bases, and 11 bases lay between the germline ends. Germline CDR1 reads SEHNR; CDR2 reads FQNEAQ (reference sequence).

The genes are TRBV7-9 and TRBJ2-2, with D maybe TRBD2 (5 bases). Input material: PBMCs or T cells enriched from blood (not recorded which). This receptor was taken from a man in his forties or fifties who had been exposed to COVID-19. CDR3 loop: CASSRDAGGELFF. CDR3 DNA sequence: TGTGCCAGCAGCCGGGATGCGGGCGGGGAGCTGTTTTTT.